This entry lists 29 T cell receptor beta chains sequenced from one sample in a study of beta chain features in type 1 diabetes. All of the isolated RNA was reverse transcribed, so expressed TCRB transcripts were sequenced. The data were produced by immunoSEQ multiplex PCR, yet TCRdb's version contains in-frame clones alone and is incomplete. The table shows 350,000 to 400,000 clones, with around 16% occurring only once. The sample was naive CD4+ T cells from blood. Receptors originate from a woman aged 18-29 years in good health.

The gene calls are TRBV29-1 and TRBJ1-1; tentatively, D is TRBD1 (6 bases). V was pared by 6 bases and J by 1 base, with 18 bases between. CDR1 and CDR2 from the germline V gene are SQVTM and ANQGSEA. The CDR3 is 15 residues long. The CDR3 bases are TGCAGCGTCGTCGGACAGTCCCTGGGGAACACTGAAGCTTTCTTT. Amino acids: CSVVGQSLGNTEAFF.

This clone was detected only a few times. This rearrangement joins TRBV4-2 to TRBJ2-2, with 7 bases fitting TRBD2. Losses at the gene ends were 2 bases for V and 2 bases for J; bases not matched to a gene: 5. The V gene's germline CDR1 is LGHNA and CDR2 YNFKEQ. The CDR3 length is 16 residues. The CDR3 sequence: CASSQQTSVNTGELFF. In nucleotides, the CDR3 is TGTGCCAGCAGCCAACAAACTAGCGTAAACACCGGGGAGCTGTTTTTT.

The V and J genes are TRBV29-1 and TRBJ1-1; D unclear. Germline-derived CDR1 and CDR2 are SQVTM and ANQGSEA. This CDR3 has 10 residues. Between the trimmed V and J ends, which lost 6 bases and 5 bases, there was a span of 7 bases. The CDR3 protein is CSVGETEAFF. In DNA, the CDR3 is TGCAGCGTCGGGGAAACTGAAGCTTTCTTT.

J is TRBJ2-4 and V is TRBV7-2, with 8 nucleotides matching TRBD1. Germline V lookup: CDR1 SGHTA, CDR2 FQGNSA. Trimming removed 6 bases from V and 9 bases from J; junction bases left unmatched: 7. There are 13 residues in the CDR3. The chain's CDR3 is CASSSDRAAIQYF. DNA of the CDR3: TGTGCCAGCAGTTCGGACAGGGCGGCCATTCAGTACTTC.

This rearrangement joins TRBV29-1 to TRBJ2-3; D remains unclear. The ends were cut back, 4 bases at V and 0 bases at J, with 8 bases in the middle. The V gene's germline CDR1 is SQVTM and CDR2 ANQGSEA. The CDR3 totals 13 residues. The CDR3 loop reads CSVVEYSTDTQYF. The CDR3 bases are TGCAGCGTTGTGGAGTATAGCACAGATACGCAGTATTTT.

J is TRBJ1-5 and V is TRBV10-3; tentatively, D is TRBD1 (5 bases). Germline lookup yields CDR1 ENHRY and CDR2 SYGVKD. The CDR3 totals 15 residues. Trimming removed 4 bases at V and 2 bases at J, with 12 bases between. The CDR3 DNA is TGTGCCATCAGTGGGGGGGGGATTCGCAATCAGCCCCAGCATTTT. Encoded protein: CAISGGGIRNQPQHF.

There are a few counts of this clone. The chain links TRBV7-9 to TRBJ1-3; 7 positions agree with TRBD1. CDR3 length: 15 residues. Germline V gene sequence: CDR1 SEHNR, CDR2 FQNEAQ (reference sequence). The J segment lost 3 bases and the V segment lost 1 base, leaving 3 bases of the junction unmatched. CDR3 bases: TGTGCCAGCAGCTTAGATGACAGGGATGGAAACACCATATATTTT. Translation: CASSLDDRDGNTIYF.

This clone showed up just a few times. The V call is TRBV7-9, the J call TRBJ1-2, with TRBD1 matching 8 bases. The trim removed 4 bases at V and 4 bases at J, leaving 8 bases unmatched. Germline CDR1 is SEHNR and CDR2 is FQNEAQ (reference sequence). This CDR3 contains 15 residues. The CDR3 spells CASSSDRVRGYGYTF. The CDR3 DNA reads TGTGCCAGCAGCTCGGACAGGGTCAGGGGCTATGGCTACACCTTC. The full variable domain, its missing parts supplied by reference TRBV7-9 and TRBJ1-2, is DTGVSQNPRHKITKRGQNVTFRCDPISEHNRLYWYRQTLGQGPEFLTYFQNEAQLEKSRLLSDRFSAERPKGSFSTLEIQRTEQGDSAMYLCASSSDRVRGYGYTFGSGTRLTVV.

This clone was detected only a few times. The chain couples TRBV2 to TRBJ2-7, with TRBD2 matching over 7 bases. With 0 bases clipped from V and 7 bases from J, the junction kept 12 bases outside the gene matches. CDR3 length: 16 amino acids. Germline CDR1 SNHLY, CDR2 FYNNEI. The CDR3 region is CASSEALAGAPREQYF. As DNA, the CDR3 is TGTGCCAGCAGTGAAGCGTTGGCGGGAGCCCCTCGGGAGCAGTACTTC.

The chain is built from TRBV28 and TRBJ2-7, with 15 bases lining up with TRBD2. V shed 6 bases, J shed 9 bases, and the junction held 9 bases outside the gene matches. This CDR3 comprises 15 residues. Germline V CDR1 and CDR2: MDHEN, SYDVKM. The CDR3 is CASSNTGLAGGLQYF. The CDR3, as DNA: TGTGCCAGCAGCAATACAGGACTAGCGGGAGGGTTGCAGTACTTC.

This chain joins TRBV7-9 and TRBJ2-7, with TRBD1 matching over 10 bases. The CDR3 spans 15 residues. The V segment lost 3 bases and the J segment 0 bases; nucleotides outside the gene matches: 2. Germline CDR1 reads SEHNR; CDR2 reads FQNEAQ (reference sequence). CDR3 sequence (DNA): TGTGCCAGCAGCTTTAGGACAGGGGGCTCCTACGAGCAGTACTTC. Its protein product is CASSFRTGGSYEQYF.

CDR3 amino acids: CASSLLRGKSAYTGELFF. The CDR3 coding sequence is TGTGCCAGCAGCTTACTCAGGGGGAAGAGCGCCTACACCGGGGAGCTGTTTTTT. The chain joins TRBV7-6 to TRBJ2-2, with TRBD1 matching over 7 bases. V dropped 2 bases and J dropped 3; count of bases not matched to a gene: 12. There are 18 residues in the CDR3. Germline lookup yields CDR1 SGHVS and CDR2 FNYEAQ.

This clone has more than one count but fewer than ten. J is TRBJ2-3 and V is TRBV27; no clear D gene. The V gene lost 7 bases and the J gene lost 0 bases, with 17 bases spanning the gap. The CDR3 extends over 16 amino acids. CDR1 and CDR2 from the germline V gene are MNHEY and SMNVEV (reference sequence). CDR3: CASTPTRLVSTDTQYF. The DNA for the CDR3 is TGTGCCAGCACCCCTACCCGGCTAGTTAGCACAGATACGCAGTATTTT.

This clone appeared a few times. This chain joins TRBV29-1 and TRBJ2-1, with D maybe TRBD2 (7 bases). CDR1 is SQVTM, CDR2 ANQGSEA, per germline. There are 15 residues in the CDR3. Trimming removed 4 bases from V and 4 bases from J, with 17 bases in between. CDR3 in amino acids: CSVGGSGGLYNEQFF. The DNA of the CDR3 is TGCAGCGTTGGAGGGTCCGGGGGGCTATACAATGAGCAGTTCTTC.

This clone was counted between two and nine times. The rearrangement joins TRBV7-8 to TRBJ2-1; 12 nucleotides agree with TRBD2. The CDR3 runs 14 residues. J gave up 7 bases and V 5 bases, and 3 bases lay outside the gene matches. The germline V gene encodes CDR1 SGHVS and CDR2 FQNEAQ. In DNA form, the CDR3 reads TGTGCCAGCAGCCCCGGACTAGCGGGGAATGAGCAGTTCTTC. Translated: CASSPGLAGNEQFF.

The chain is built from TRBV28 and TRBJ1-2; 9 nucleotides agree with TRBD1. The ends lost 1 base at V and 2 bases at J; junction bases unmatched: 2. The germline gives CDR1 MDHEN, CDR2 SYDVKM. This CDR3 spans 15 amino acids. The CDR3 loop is CASSLSGQGNYGYTF. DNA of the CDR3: TGTGCCAGCAGTTTATCGGGACAGGGAAACTATGGCTACACCTTC.

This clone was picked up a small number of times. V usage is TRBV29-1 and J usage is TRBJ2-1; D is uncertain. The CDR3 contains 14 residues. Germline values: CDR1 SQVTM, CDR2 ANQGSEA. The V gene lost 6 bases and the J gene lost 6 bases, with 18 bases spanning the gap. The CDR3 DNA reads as TGCAGCGTGGATGAAGACTCTAGAGTCAATGAGCAGTTCTTC. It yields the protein CSVDEDSRVNEQFF.

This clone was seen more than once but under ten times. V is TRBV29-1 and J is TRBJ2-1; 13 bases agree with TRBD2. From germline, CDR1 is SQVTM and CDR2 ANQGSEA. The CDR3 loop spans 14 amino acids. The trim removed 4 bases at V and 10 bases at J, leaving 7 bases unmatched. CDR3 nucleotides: TGCAGCGTTGCCGGGACTAGCGGGATGGGGGAGCAGTTCTTC. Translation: CSVAGTSGMGEQFF.

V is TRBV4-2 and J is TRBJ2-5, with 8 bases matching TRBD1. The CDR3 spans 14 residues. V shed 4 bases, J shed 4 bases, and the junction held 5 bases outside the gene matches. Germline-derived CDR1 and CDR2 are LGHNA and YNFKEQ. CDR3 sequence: CASSPGQGPETQYF. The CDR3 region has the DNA TGTGCCAGCAGCCCAGGACAGGGCCCAGAGACCCAGTACTTC.

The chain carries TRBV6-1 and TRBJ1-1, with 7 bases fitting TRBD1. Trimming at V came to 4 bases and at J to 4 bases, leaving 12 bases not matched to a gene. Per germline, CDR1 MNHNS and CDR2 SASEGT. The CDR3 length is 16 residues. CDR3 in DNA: TGTGCCAGCAGTGCCGGGACAGCTAACGATGGCACTGAAGCTTTCTTT. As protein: CASSAGTANDGTEAFF.

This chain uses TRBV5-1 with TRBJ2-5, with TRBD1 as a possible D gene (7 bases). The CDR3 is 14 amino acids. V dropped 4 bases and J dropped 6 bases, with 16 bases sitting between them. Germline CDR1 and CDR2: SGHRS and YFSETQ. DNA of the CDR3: TGCGCCAGCAGCGCGGGACAGCGATTGCAGACCCAGTACTTC. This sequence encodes CASSAGQRLQTQYF.

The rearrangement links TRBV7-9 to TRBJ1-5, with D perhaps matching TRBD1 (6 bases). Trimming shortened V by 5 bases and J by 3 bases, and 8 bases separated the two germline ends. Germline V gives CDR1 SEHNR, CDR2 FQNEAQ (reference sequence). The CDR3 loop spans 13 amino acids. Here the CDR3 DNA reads TGTGCCAGCAGCCAGGGGTTCAATCAGCCCCAGCATTTT. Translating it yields CASSQGFNQPQHF.

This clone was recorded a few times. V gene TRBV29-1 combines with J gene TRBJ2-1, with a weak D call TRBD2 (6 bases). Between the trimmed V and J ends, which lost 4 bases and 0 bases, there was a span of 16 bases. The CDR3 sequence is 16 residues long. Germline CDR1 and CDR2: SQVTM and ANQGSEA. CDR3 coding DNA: TGCAGCGTTGGGTCAGCGGGTGGCCTCTCCTACAATGAGCAGTTCTTC. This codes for CSVGSAGGLSYNEQFF.

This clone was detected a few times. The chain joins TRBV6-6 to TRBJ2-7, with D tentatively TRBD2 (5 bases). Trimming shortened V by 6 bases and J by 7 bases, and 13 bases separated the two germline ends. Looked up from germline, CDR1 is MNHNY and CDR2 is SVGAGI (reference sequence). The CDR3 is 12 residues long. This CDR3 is CASSLSTGEQYF. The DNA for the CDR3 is TGTGCCAGCAGCCTGTCCACGGGGGAGCAGTACTTC.

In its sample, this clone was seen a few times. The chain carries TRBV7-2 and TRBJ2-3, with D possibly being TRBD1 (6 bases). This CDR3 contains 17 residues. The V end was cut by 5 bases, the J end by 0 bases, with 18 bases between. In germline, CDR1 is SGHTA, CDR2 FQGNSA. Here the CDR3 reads CASSTSFDRPSTDTQYF. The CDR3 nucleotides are TGTGCCAGCAGCACAAGCTTCGACAGGCCTAGCACAGATACGCAGTATTTT.

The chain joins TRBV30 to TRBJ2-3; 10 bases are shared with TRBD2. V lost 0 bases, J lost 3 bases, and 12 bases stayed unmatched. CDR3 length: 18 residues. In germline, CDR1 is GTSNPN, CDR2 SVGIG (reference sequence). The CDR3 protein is CAWSVSLPASGRTDTQYF. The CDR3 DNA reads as TGTGCCTGGAGTGTATCCCTCCCGGCTAGCGGGAGAACAGATACGCAGTATTTT.

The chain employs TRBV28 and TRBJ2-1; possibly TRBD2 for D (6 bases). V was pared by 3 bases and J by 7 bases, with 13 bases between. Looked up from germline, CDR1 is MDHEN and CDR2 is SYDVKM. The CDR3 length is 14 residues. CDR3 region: CASSFLAGRNEQFF. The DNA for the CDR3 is TGTGCCAGCAGTTTCCTGGCAGGGAGGAATGAGCAGTTCTTC. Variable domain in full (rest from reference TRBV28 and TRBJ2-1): DVKVTQSSRYLVKRTGEKVFLECVQDMDHENMFWYRQDPGLGLRLIYFSYDVKMKEKGDIPEGYSVSREKKERFSLILESASTNQTSMYLCASSFLAGRNEQFFGPGTRLTVL.

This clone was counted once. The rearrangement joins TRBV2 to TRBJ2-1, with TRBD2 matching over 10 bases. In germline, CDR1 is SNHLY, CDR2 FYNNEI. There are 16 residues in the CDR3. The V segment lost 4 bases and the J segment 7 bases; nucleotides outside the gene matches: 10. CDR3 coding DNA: TGTGCCAGCAGTGCGCTAGCGGGAGCTCTAGGGAATGAGCAGTTCTTC. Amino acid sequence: CASSALAGALGNEQFF.

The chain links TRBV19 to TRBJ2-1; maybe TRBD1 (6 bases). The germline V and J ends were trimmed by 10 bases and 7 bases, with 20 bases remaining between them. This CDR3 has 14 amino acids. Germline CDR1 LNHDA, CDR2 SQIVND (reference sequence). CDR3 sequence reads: CATGDTPGRNEQFF. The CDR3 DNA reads TGTGCCACCGGGGACACCCCTGGTCGGAATGAGCAGTTCTTC.